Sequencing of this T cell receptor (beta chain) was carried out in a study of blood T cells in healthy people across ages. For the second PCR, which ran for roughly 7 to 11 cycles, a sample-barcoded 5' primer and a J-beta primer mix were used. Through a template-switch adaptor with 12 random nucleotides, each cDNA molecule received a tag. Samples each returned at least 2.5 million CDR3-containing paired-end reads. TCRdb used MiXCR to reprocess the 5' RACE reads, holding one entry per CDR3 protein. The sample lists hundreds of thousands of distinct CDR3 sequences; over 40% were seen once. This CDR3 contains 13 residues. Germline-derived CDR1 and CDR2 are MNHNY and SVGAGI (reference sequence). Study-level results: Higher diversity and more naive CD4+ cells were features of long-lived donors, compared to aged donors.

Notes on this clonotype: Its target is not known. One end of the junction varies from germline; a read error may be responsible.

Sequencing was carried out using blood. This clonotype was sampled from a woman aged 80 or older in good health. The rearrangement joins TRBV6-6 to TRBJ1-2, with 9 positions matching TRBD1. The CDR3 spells CASGPDRGGGYTF. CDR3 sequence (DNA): TGTGCCAGCGGCCCGGACAGGGGCGGCGGCTACACTTTC.